The T cell receptor (beta chain) described here comes from a study of cytomegalovirus exposure and HLA in healthy donors. J was trimmed by 6 bases and V by 0 bases; bases with no gene match: 6. The CDR3 has 15 amino acids. Germline V gene sequence: CDR1 SGHRS, CDR2 YFSETQ. Note on this clone: Antigen: not known.

General study findings and limits: Analyzed later, most CMV-associated TCR beta chains appeared HLA-restricted.

A multiplex PCR was run with 60 Vbeta primers and 13 Jbeta primers. Measured with immunoSEQ multiplex PCR; TCRdb has only the in-frame clones, and not every one. The sample contains about 110,000 clones, about two thirds of which appear only once. The sequenced sample was PBMCs. This receptor was identified in a female donor in good health and CMV-seronegative. The chain is built from TRBV5-1 and TRBJ2-7; 10 positions agree with TRBD2. CDR3 in amino acids: CASSLASGRAAEQYF. The DNA of the CDR3 is TGCGCCAGCAGCTTGGCTAGCGGGAGAGCAGCCGAGCAGTACTTC. Based on the CDR3 plus reference TRBV5-1 and TRBJ2-7, the full variable domain is KAGVTQTPRYLIKTRGQQVTLSCSPISGHRSVSWYQQTPGQGLQFLFEYFSETQRNKGNFPGRFSGRQFSNSRSEMNVSTLELGDSALYLCASSLASGRAAEQYFGPGTRLTVT.